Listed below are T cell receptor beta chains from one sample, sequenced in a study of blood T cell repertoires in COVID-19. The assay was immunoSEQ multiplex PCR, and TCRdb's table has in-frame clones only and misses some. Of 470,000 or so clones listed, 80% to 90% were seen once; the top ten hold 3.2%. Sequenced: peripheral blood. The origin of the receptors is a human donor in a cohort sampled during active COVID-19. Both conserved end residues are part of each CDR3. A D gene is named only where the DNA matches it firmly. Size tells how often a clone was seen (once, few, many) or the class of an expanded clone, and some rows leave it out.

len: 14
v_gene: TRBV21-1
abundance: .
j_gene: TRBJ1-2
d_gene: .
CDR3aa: CASSIRQGAYGYTF
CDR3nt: TGTGCCAGCAGCATCCGACAGGGGGCGTATGGCTACACCTTC

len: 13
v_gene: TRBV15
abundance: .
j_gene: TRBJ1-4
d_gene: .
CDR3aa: CATQPHREEKLFF
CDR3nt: TGTGCCACCCAGCCCCACAGGGAGGAAAAACTGTTTTTT

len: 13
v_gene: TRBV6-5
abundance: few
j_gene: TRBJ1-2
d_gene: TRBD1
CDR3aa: CASRWGQGDGYTF
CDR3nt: TGTGCCAGCAGATGGGGACAGGGTGATGGCTACACCTTC

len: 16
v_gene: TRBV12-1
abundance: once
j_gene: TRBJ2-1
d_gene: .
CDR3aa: CASSPQLAGVNNEQFF
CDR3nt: TGTGCCAGCAGCCCTCAGCTAGCGGGAGTAAACAATGAGCAGTTCTTC

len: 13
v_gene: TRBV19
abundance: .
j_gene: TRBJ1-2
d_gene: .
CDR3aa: CASRVQHDYGYTF
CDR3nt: TGTGCCAGTAGAGTACAACACGACTATGGCTACACCTTC

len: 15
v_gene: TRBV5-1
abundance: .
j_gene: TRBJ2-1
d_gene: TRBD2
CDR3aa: CASSLLAGGPDEQFF
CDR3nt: TGCGCCAGCAGCTTATTAGCGGGAGGGCCTGATGAGCAGTTCTTC

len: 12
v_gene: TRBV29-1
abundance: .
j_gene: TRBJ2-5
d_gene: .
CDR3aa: CSVAQGQETQYF
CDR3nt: TGCAGCGTTGCGCAGGGGCAAGAGACCCAGTACTTC

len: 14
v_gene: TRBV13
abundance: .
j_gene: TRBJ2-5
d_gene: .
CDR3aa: CASSITATVRTQYF
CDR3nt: TGTGCCAGCAGCATAACAGCGACAGTGAGGACCCAGTACTTC

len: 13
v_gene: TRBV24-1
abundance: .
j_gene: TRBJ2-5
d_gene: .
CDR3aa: CATSGGPQETQYF
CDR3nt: TGTGCCACCAGTGGAGGGCCCCAAGAGACCCAGTACTTC

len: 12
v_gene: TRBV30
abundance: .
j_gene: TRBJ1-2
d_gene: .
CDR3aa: CAWVRGPYGYTF
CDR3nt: TGTGCCTGGGTCAGAGGGCCCTATGGCTACACCTTC

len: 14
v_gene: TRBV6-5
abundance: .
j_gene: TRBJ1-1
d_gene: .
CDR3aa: CASAGGPLGTEAFF
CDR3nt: TGTGCCAGTGCGGGGGGCCCCCTCGGGACTGAAGCTTTCTTT

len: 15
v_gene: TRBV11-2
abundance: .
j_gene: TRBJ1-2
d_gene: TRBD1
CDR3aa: CASSRLTGGISGYTF
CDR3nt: TGTGCCAGCAGCCGCCTCACAGGGGGAATCAGTGGCTACACCTTC

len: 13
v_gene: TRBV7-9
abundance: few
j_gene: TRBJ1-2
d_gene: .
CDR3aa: CASSLEPNYGYTF
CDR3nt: TGTGCCAGCAGCTTAGAGCCTAACTATGGCTACACCTTC

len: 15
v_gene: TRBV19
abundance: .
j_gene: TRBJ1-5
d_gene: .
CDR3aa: CASSIGGGSNQPQHF
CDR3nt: TGTGCCAGTAGTATAGGGGGGGGAAGCAATCAGCCCCAGCATTTT

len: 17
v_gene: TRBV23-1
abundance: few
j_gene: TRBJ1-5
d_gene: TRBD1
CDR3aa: CASSPNGNCTGDQPQHF
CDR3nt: TGCGCCAGCAGCCCTAACGGCAATTGTACAGGGGATCAGCCCCAGCATTTT

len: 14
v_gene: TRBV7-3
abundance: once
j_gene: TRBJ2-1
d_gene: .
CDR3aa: CASSLTERHNEQFF
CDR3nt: TGTGCCAGCAGCTTAACGGAGAGGCACAATGAGCAGTTCTTC

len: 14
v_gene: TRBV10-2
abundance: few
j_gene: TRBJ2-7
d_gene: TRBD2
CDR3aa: CASSVSSGLNEQYF
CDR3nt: TGCGCCAGCAGTGTTTCTAGCGGGCTGAACGAGCAGTACTTC

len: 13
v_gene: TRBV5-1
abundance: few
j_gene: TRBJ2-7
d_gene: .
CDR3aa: CASSTQGRLEQYF
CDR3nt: TGCGCCAGCAGCACACAGGGTCGACTCGAGCAGTACTTC

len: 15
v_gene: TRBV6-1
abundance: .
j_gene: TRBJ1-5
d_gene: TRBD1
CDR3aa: CASSELGQVGQPQHF
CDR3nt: TGTGCCAGCAGTGAACTGGGACAGGTTGGACAGCCCCAGCATTTT

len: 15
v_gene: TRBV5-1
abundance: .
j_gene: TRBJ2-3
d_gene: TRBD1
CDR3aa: CASSTWDRATDTQYF
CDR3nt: TGCGCCAGCAGCACATGGGACAGGGCCACAGATACGCAGTATTTT

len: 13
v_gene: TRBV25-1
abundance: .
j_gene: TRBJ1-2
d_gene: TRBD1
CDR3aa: CASSEPGQTPHTF
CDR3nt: TGTGCCAGCAGTGAACCGGGACAGACTCCACACACCTTC

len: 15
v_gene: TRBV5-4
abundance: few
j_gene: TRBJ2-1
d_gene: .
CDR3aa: CASSFMEAGLQEQFF
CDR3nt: TGTGCCAGCAGCTTTATGGAGGCCGGACTGCAAGAGCAGTTCTTC

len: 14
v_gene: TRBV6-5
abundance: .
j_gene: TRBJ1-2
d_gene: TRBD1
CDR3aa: CASRPKDREGGYTF
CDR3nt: TGTGCCAGCAGACCCAAGGACAGGGAGGGTGGCTACACCTTC

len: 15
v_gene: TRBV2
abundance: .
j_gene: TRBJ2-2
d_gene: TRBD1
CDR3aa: CASSWDRVEAGELFF
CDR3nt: TGTGCCAGCAGTTGGGACAGGGTTGAGGCCGGGGAGCTGTTTTTT

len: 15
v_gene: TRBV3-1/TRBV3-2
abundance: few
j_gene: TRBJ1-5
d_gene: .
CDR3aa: CASSQGLFSNQPQHF
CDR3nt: TGTGCCAGCAGCCAAGGACTATTTAGCAATCAGCCCCAGCATTTT

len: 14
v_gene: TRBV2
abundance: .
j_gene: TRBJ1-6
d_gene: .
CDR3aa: CASRQNSYNSPLHF
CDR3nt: TGTGCCAGCAGGCAGAACTCCTATAATTCACCCCTCCACTTT

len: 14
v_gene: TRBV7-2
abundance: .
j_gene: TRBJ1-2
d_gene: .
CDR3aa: CASSLEGRNYGYTF
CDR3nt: TGTGCCAGCAGCTTAGAAGGGAGGAACTATGGCTACACCTTC

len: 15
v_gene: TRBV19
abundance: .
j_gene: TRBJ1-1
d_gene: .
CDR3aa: CASSIGSRENTEAFF
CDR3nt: TGTGCCAGTAGTATAGGTTCTCGAGAGAACACTGAAGCTTTCTTT

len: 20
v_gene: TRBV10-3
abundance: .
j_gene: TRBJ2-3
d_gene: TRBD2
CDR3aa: CAISDPSSGRADGVADTQYF
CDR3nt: TGTGCCATCAGTGATCCCTCTAGCGGGAGGGCCGACGGGGTTGCAGATACGCAGTATTTT

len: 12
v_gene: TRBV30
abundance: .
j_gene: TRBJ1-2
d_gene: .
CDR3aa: CAWSLKGYGYTF
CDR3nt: TGTGCCTGGAGTTTGAAGGGGTATGGCTACACCTTC

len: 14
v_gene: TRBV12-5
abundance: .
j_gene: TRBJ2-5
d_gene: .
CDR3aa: CASGLGQAQETQYF
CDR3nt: TGTGCTAGTGGTTTGGGACAGGCACAAGAGACCCAGTACTTC

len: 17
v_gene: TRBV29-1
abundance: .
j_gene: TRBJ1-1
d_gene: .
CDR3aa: CSVRWIRDTKMNTEAFF
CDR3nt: TGCAGCGTCCGATGGATCCGGGACACAAAGATGAACACTGAAGCTTTCTTT

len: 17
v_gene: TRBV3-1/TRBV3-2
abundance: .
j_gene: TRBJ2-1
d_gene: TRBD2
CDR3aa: CASSQDLASGRVNEQFF
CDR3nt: TGTGCCAGCAGCCAAGATTTGGCTAGCGGGAGGGTAAATGAGCAGTTCTTC

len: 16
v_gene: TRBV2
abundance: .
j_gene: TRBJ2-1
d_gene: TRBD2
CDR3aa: CASSQTRTSGSNEQFF
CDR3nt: TGTGCCAGCAGTCAAACTAGGACTAGCGGGAGCAATGAGCAGTTCTTC

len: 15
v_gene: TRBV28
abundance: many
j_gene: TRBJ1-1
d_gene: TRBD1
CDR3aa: CASRYPIETGGLAFF
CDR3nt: TGTGCCAGCAGGTACCCCATAGAAACAGGGGGATTAGCTTTCTTT

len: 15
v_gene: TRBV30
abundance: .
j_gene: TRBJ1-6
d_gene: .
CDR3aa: CAWKFVKQNNSPLHF
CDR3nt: TGTGCCTGGAAATTTGTAAAACAAAATAATTCACCCCTCCACTTT

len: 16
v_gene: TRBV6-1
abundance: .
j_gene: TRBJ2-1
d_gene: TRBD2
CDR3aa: CASSDRAGWRMDEQFF
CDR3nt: TGTGCCAGCAGTGACAGAGCGGGATGGCGGATGGATGAGCAGTTCTTC

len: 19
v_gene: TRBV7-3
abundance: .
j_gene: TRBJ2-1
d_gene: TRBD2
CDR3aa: CASSQIGLAGGPSYNEQFF
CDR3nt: TGTGCCAGCAGCCAAATAGGGCTAGCGGGAGGGCCATCCTACAATGAGCAGTTCTTC

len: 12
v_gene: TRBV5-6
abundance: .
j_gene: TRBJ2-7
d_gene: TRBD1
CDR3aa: CASRGDRGEQYF
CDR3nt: TGTGCCAGCAGGGGGGACAGGGGCGAGCAGTACTTC

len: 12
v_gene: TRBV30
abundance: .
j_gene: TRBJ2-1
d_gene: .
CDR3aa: CAWSTGYNEQFF
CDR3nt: TGTGCCTGGTCGACAGGATACAATGAGCAGTTCTTC

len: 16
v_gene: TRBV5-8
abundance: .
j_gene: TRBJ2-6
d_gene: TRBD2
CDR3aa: CASSRGDPSGANVLTF
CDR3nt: TGTGCCAGCAGCCGGGGGGACCCCTCTGGGGCCAACGTCCTGACTTTC

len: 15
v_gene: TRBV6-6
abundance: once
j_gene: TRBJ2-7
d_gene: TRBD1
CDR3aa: CASSPTGGVAYEQYF
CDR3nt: TGTGCCAGCAGCCCTACAGGGGGTGTAGCCTACGAGCAGTACTTC

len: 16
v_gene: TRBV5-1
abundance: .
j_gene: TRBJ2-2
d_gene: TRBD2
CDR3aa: CASSLRLAGETGELFF
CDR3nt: TGCGCCAGCAGCTTGAGGCTAGCGGGAGAAACCGGGGAGCTGTTTTTT

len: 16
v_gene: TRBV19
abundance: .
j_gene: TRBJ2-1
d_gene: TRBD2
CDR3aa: CASSFSGRAWPNKQFF
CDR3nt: TGTGCCAGTAGCTTTAGCGGGAGGGCCTGGCCCAATAAGCAGTTCTTC

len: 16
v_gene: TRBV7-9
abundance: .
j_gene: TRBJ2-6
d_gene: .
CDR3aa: CASSLAGASGANVLTF
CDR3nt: TGTGCCAGCAGCTTAGCAGGGGCCTCTGGGGCCAACGTCCTGACTTTC

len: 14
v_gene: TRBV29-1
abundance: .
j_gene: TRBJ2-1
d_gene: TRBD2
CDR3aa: CSAAGTSGSNEQFF
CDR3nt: TGCAGCGCCGCCGGGACTAGCGGGTCCAATGAGCAGTTCTTC

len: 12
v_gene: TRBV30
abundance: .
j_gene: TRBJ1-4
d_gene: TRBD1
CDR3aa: CAWTGGNEKLFF
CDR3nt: TGTGCCTGGACAGGGGGGAATGAAAAACTGTTTTTT

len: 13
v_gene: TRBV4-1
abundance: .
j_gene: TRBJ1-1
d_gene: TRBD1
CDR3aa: CASSRGTDTEAFF
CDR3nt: TGCGCCAGCAGTCGAGGGACAGACACTGAAGCTTTCTTT

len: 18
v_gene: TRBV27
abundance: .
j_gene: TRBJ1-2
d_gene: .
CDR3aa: CASSLFGVPRTSFSGYTF
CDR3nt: TGTGCCAGCAGTTTATTTGGGGTACCCAGGACTTCTTTTAGTGGCTACACCTTC

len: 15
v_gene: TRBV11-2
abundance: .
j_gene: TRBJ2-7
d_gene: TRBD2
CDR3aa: CAISEPASGRYEQYF
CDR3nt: TGTGCCATCTCCGAGCCGGCTAGCGGGAGGTACGAGCAGTACTTC

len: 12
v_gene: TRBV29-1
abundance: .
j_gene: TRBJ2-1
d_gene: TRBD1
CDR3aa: CSVVRQGNEQFF
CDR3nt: TGCAGCGTTGTAAGACAGGGCAATGAGCAGTTCTTC

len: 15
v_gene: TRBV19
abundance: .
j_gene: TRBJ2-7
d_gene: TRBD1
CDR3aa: CASSIGGTGLREQYF
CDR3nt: TGTGCCAGTAGTATAGGAGGGACAGGCCTCCGCGAGCAGTACTTC

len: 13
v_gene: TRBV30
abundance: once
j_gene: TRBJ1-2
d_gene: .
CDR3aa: CAWSAETHYGYTF
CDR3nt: TGTGCCTGGAGTGCTGAGACTCACTATGGCTACACCTTC

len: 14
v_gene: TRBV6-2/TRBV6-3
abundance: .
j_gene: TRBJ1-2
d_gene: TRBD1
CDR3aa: CASSHLGQGVGYTF
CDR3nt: TGTGCCAGCAGTCACCTCGGTCAGGGGGTCGGCTACACCTTC

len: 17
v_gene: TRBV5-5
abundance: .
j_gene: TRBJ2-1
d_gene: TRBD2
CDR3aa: CASSLTSGGSSYNEQFF
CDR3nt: TGTGCCAGCAGCTTGACCAGCGGGGGTAGCTCCTACAATGAGCAGTTCTTC

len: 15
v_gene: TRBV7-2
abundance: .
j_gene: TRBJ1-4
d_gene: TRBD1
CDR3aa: CASSSNRGTNEKLFF
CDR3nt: TGTGCCAGCAGCTCGAACAGGGGAACTAATGAAAAACTGTTTTTT

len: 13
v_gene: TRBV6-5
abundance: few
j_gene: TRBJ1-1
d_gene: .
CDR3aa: CASIAGAGTEAFF
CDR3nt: TGTGCCAGCATCGCGGGGGCCGGTACTGAAGCTTTCTTT

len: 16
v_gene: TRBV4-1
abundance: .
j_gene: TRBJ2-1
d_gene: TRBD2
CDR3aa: CASSQVAGGSYNEQFF
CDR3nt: TGCGCCAGCAGCCAAGTAGCGGGAGGCTCCTACAATGAGCAGTTCTTC

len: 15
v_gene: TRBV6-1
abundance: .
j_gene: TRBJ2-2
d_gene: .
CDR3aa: CASSEIGGRTGELFF
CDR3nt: TGTGCCAGCAGTGAGATCGGGGGGCGTACTGGGGAGCTGTTTTTT

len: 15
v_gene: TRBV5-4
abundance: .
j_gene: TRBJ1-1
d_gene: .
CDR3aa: CASSLGTAENTEAFF
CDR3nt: TGTGCCAGCAGCTTGGGGACAGCAGAAAACACTGAAGCTTTCTTT